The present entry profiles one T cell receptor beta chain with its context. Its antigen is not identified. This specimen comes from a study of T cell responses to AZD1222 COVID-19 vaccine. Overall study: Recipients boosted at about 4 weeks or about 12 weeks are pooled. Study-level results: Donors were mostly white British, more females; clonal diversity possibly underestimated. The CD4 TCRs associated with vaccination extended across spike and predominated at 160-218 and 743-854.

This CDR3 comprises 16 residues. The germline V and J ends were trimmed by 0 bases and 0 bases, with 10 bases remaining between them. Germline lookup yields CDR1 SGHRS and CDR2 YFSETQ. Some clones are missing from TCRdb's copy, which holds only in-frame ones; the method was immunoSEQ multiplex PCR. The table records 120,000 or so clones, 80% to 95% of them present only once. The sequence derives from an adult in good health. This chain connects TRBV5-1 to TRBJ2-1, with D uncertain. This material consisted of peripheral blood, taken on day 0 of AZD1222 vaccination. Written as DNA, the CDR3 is TGCGCCAGCAGCTTGGACGGGTCGAGCTCCTACAATGAGCAGTTCTTC. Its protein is CASSLDGSSSYNEQFF.